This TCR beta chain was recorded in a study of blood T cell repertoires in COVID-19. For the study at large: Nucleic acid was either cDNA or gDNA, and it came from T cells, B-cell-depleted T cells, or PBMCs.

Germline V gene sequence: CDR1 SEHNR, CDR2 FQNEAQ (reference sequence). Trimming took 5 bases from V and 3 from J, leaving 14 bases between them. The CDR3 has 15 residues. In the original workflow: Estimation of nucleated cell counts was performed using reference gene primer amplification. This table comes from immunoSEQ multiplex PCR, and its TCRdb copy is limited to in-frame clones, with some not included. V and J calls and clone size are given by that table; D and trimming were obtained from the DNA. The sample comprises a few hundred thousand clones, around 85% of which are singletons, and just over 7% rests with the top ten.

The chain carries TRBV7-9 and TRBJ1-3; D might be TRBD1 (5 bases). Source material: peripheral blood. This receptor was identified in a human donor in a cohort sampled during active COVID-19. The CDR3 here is CASSNQGINGNTIYF. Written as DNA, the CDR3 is TGTGCCAGCAGCAACCAGGGTATTAATGGAAACACCATATATTTT.